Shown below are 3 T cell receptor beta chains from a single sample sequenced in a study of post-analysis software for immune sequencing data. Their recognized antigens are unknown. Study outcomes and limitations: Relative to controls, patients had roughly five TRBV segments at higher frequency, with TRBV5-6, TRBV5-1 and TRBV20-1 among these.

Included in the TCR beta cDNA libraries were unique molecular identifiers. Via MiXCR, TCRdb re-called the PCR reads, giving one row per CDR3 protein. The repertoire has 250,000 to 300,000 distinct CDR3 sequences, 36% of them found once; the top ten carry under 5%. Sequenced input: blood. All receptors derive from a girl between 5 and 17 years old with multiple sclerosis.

CDR3 bases: TGTGCCAGCTACTCAAACGACCATCCTGAGCAGTTCTTC. It encodes CASYSNDHPEQFF. This chain joins TRBV25-1 and TRBJ2-1; D remains unclear. Between the trimmed V and J ends, which lost 8 bases and 9 bases, there was a span of 17 bases. This CDR3 is built from 13 residues. The germline gives CDR1 MGHDK, CDR2 SYGVNS. Full variable domain (outside the CDR3, taken from reference TRBV25-1 and TRBJ2-1): EADIYQTPRYLVIGTGKKITLECSQTMGHDKMYWYQQDPGMELHLIHYSYGVNSTEKGDLSSESTVSRIRTEHFPLTLESARPSHTSQYLCASYSNDHPEQFFGPGTRLTVL.

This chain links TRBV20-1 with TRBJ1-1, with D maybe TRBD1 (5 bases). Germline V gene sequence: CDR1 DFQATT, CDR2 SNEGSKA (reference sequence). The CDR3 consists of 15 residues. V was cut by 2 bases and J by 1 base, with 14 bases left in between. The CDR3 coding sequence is TGCAGTGCTAGACCGGGACTCCGAGGGAACACTGAAGCTTTCTTT. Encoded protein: CSARPGLRGNTEAFF.

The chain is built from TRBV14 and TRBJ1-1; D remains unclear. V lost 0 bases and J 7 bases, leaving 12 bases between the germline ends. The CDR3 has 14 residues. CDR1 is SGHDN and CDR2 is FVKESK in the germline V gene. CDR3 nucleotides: TGTGCCAGCAGCCAAGATAGGAGTTTCCGTGAAGCTTTCTTT. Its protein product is CASSQDRSFREAFF. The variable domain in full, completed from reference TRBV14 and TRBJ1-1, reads EAGVTQFPSHSVIEKGQTVTLRCDPISGHDNLYWYRRVMGKEIKFLLHFVKESKQDESGMPNNRFLAERTGGTYSTLKVQPAELEDSGVYFCASSQDRSFREAFFGQGTRLTVV.